Below are 6 T cell receptor beta chains sequenced from a single sample in a study of cytomegalovirus exposure and HLA in healthy donors. Amplification used 60 Vbeta primers and 13 Jbeta primers. Only in-frame clones appear in the TCRdb table, and some are missing; sequencing was by immunoSEQ multiplex PCR. The data hold about 170,000 clones, with roughly 70% observed a single time. Sequencing input: PBMCs. Every receptor here comes from a woman between 18 and 29 years old in good health and CMV-seropositive.

The chain combines TRBV14 with TRBJ1-1; no definite D call. V lost 5 bases, J lost 4 bases, and 14 bases lay in between. Germline V gene lookup returns CDR1 SGHDN and CDR2 FVKESK. This CDR3 region has 14 residues. The CDR3 protein is CASSERRRLTEAFF. DNA of the CDR3: TGTGCCAGCAGCGAACGGAGGAGACTCACTGAAGCTTTCTTT.

The chain recombines TRBV5-4 with TRBJ2-3; possible D gene TRBD1, 5 bases. CDR1 and CDR2 from the germline V gene are SGHNT and YYREEE (reference sequence). CDR3 length equals 14 residues. Trimming cost V 0 bases and J 3 bases, with 8 bases left between them. In nucleotides, the CDR3 is TGTGCCAGCAGCTTGGAAGGGGTAACAGATACGCAGTATTTT. Protein sequence: CASSLEGVTDTQYF.

As for this clone: Other DNA variants within this sample encode the same CDR3. This chain joins TRBV9 and TRBJ2-3; maybe TRBD1 (6 bases). This CDR3 spans 15 amino acids. V lost 0 bases to trimming and J lost 0 bases, with 8 bases between them. Per germline, CDR1 SGDLS and CDR2 YYNGEE. For the CDR3, the DNA is TGTGCCAGCAGCGTAGAGGGGGTTAGCACAGATACGCAGTATTTT. It encodes CASSVEGVSTDTQYF.

The chain employs TRBV5-6 and TRBJ1-1; weak D call: TRBD1 (6 bases). The CDR3 extends over 14 amino acids. V was pared by 6 bases and J by 1 base, with 13 bases between. Germline CDR1 is SGHDT and CDR2 is YYEEEE. In nucleotides, the CDR3 is TGTGCCAGCAACGAGCAGGGGTGGAACACTGAAGCTTTCTTT. Its translation is CASNEQGWNTEAFF.

The chain joins TRBV28 to TRBJ2-1; possibly TRBD2 for D (5 bases). Germline V gives CDR1 MDHEN, CDR2 SYDVKM. V was shortened by 6 bases and J by 0 bases, with 12 bases between the two germline ends. CDR3 length: 15 amino acids. The chain's CDR3 is CASSYRGGSYNEQFF. The DNA for the CDR3 is TGTGCCAGCAGCTACCGCGGAGGCTCCTACAATGAGCAGTTCTTC.

This clone was observed a handful of times. The chain links TRBV7-3 to TRBJ2-7; no clear D. Between the trimmed V and J ends, which lost 2 bases and 6 bases, there was a span of 14 bases. CDR1 is SGHTA, CDR2 FQGTGA, per germline. This CDR3 has 14 residues. CDR3: CASSLGPSLLEQYF. Here the CDR3 DNA reads TGTGCCAGCAGCTTAGGTCCTAGTCTACTCGAGCAGTACTTC.